The present T cell receptor beta chain was sequenced within a study of early T cells in non-severe SARS-CoV-2 infection. General study points: Clonotype matching in VDJdb favored anti-spike CD8 responses and did not capture private and CD4 specificities.

V lost 3 bases and J lost 4, with 14 bases in between. This CDR3 has 15 residues. Germline V gene lookup returns CDR1 MGHDK and CDR2 SYGVNS. This clonotype has a count of ten or more. Its target is unknown. TCRdb reprocessed the 5' RACE reads via MiXCR and lists one record per CDR3 protein. Seen here are roughly 40,000 distinct CDR3 sequences, about 6% observed once, and the top ten hold 4.5% to 5.5%. Sequenced input: whole blood. This sequence joins TRBV25-1 and TRBJ2-3, with D hard to call. This TCR was recovered from an adult who was a healthcare worker with PCR-confirmed SARS-CoV-2 infection or an uninfected control (not recorded which). DNA for the CDR3: TGTGCCAGCAGTGAGAAACCGCCCAAGGCAGATACGCAGTATTTT. This translates into CASSEKPPKADTQYF.